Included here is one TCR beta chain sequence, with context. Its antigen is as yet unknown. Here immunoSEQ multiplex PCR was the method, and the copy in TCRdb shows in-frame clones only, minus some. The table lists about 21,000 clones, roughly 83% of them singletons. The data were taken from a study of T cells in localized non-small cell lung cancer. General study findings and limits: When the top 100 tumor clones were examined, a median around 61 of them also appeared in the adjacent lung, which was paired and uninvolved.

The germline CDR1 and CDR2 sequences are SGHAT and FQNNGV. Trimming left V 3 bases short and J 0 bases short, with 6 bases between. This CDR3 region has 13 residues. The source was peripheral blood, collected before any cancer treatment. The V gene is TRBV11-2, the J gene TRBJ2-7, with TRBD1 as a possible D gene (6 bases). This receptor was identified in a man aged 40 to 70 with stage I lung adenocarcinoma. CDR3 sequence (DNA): TGTGCCAGCAGCTTGGACAGCTCCTACGAGCAGTACTTC. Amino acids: CASSLDSSYEQYF.